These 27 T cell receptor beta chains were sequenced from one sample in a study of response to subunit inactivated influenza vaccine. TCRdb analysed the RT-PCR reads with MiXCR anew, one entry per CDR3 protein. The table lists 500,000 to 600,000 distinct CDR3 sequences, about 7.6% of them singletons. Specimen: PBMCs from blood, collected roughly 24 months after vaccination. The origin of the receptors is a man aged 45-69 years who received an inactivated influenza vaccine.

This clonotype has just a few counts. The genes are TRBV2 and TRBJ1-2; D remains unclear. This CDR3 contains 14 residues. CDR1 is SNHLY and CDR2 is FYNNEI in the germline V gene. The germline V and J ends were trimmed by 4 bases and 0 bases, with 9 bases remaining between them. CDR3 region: CASSVLISNYGYTF. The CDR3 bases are TGTGCCAGCAGTGTACTAATTTCTAACTATGGCTACACCTTC.

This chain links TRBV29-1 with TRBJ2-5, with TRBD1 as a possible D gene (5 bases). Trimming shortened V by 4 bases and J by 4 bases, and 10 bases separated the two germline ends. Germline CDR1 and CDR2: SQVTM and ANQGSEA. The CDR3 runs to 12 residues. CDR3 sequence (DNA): TGCAGCGTTGGCGAAGGGGCAGAGACCCAGTACTTC. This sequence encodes CSVGEGAETQYF. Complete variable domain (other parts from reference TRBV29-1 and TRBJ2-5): SAVISQKPSRDICQRGTSLTIQCQVDSQVTMMFWYRQQPGQSLTLIATANQGSEATYESGFVIDKFPISRPNLTFSTLTVSNMSPEDSSIYLCSVGEGAETQYFGPGTRLLVL.

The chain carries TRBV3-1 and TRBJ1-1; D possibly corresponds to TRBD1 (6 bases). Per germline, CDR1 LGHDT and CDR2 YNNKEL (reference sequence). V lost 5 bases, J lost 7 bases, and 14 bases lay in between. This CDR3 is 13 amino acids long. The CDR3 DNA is TGTGCCAGCAGCGGGAGGCAGGGGAGTGAAGCTTTCTTT. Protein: CASSGRQGSEAFF.

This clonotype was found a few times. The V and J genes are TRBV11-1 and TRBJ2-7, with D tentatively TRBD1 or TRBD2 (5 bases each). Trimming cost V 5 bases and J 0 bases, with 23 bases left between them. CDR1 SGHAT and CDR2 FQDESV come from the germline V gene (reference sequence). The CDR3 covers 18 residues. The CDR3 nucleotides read TGTGCCAGCAGCAATCCGGGGCCGCCTACGACCTCCTCCTACGAGCAGTACTTC. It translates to CASSNPGPPTTSSYEQYF. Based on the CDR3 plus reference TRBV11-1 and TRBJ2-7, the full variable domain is EAEVAQSPRYKITEKSQAVAFWCDPISGHATLYWYRQILGQGPELLVQFQDESVVDDSQLPKDRFSAERLKGVDSTLKIQPAELGDSAMYLCASSNPGPPTTSSYEQYFGPGTRLTVT.

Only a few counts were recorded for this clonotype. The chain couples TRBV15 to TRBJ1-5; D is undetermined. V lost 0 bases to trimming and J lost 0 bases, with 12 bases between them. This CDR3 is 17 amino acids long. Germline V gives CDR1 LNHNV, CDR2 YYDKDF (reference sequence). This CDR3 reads CATSRDRWKISNQPQHF. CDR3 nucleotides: TGTGCCACCAGCAGAGATAGATGGAAAATTAGCAATCAGCCCCAGCATTTT.

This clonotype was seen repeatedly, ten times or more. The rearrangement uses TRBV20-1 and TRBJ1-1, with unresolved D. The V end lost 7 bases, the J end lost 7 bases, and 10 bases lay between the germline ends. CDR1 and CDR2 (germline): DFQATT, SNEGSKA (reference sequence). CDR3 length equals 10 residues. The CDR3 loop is CSVRTVEAFF. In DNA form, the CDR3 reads TGCAGTGTTAGGACGGTTGAAGCTTTCTTT.

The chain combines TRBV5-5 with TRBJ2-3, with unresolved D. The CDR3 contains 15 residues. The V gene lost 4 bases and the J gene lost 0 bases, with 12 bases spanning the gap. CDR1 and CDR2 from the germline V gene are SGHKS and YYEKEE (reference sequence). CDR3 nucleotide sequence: TGTGCCAGCAGCCCTTCCAAAACTAGCACAGATACGCAGTATTTT. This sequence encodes CASSPSKTSTDTQYF.

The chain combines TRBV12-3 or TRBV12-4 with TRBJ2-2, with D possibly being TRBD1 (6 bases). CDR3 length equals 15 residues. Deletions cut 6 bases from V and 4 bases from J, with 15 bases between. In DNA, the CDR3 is TGTGCCAGCAGCAAAGGACAGTTATCCACCGGGGAGCTGTTTTTT. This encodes CASSKGQLSTGELFF.

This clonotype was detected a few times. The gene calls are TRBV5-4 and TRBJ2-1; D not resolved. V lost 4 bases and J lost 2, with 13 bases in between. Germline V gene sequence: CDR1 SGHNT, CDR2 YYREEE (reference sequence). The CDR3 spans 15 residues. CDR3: CASSPPTRAYNEQFF. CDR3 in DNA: TGTGCCAGCAGCCCCCCGACCCGGGCCTACAATGAGCAGTTCTTC.

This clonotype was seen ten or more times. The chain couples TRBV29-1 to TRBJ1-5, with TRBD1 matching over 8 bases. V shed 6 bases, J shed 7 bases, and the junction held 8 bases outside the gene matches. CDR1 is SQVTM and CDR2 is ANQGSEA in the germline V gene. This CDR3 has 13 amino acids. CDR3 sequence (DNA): TGCAGCGTCCAGGGGGCGCTTGGCCAGCCCCAGCATTTT. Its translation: CSVQGALGQPQHF.

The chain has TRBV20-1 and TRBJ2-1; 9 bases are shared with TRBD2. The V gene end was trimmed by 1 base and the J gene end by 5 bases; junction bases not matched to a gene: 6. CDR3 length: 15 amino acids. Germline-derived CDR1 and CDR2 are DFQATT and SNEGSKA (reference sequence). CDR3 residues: CSARVSGGKNNEQFF. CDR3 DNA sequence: TGCAGTGCTAGAGTTAGCGGGGGAAAGAACAATGAGCAGTTCTTC.

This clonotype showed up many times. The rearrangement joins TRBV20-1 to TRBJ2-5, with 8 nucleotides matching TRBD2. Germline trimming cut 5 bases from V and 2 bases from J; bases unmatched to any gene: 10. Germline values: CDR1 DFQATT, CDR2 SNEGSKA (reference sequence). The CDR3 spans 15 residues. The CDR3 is CSAPVGGAWQETQYF. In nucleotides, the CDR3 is TGCAGTGCTCCTGTCGGGGGGGCATGGCAAGAGACCCAGTACTTC.

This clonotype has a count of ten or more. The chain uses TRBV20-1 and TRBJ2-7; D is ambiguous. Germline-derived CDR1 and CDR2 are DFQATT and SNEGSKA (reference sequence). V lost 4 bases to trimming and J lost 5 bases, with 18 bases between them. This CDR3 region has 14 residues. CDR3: CSAKSRPADHEQYF. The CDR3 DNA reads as TGCAGTGCTAAGAGCAGGCCAGCCGACCACGAGCAGTACTTC.

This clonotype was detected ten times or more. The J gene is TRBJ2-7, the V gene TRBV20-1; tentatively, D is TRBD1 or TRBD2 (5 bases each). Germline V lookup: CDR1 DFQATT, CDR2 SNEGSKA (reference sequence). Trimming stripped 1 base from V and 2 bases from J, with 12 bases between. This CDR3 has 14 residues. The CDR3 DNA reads TGCAGTGCTAGAGCAGTAAGGGACGCCTACGAGCAGTACTTC. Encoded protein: CSARAVRDAYEQYF.

CDR3 sequence: CASSSGLGLYNEQFF. The CDR3 DNA is TGTGCCAGCAGCTCGGGACTCGGTCTATACAATGAGCAGTTCTTC. V usage is TRBV7-9 and J usage is TRBJ2-1; TRBD2 is a possible D gene (6 bases). CDR1 and CDR2 (germline): SEHNR, FQNEAQ (reference sequence). This CDR3 comprises 15 residues. The V end was cut by 4 bases, the J end by 4 bases, with 14 bases between.

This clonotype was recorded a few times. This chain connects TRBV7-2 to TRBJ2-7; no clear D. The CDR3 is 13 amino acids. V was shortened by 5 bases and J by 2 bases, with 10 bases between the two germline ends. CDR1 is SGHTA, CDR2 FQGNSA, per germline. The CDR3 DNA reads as TGTGCCAGCAGCCTAACCCGGGCCTACGAGCAGTACTTC. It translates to CASSLTRAYEQYF.

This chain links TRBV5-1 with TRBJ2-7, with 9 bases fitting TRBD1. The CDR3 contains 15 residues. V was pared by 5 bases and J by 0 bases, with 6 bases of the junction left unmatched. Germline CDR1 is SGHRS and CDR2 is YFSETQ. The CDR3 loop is CASRYRQGGSYEQYF. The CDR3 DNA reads TGCGCCAGCAGATATCGACAGGGGGGCTCCTACGAGCAGTACTTC.

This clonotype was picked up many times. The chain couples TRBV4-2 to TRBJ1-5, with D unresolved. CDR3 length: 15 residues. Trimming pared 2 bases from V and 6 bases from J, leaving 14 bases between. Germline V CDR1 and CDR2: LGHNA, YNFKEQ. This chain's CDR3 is CASSQSLLGGQPQHF. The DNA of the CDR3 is TGTGCCAGCAGCCAATCTTTGCTCGGCGGTCAGCCCCAGCATTTT.

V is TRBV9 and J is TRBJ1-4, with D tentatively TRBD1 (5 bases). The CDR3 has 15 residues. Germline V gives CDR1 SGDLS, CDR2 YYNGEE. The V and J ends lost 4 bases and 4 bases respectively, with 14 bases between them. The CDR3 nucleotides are TGTGCCAGCAGCCGGGACTCATACGGTAATGAAAAACTGTTTTTT. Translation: CASSRDSYGNEKLFF.

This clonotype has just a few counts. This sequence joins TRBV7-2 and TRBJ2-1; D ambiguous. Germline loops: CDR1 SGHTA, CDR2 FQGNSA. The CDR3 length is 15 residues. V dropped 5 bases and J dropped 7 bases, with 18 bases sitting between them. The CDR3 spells CASSDSLFLPNEQFF. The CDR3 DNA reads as TGTGCCAGCAGCGATTCCTTATTTCTCCCTAATGAGCAGTTCTTC.

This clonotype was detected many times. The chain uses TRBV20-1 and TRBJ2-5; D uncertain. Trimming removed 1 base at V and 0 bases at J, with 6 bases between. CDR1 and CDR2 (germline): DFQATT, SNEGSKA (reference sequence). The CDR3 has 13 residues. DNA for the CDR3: TGCAGTGCTAGAGTCGGATACCAAGAGACCCAGTACTTC. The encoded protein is CSARVGYQETQYF.

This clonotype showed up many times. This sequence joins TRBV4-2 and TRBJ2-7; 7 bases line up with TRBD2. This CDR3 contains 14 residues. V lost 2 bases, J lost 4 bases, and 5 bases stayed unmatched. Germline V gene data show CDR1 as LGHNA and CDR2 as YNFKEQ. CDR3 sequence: CASSQSDGGYEQYF. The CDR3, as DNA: TGTGCCAGCAGCCAATCGGACGGGGGGTACGAGCAGTACTTC.

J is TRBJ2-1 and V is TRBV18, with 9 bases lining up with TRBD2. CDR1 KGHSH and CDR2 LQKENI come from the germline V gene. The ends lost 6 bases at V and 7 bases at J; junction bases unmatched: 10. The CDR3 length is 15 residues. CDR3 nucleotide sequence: TGTGCCAGCTCGGCGGGACTAGCAGCCCTGAATGAGCAGTTCTTC. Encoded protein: CASSAGLAALNEQFF.

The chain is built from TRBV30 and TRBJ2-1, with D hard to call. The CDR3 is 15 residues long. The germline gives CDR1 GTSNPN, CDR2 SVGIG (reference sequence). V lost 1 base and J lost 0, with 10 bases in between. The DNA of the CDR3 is TGTGCCTGGAGTGGTGGCTCTAGCTCCTACAATGAGCAGTTCTTC. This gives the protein CAWSGGSSSYNEQFF.

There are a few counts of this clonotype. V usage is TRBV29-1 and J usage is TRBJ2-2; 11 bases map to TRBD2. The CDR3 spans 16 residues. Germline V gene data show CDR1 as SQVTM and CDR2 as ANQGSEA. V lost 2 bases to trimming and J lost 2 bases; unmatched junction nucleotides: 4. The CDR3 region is CSVESGTSGNTGELFF. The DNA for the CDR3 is TGCAGCGTTGAATCCGGGACTAGCGGAAACACCGGGGAGCTGTTTTTT.

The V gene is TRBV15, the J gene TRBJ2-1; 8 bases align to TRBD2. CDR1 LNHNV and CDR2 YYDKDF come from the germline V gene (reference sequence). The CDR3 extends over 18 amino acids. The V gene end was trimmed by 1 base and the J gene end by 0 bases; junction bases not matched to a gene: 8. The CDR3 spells CATSRGTSPTSSYNEQFF. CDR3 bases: TGTGCCACCAGCAGAGGGACTAGCCCCACCAGCTCCTACAATGAGCAGTTCTTC. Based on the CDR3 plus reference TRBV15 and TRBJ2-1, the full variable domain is DAMVIQNPRYQVTQFGKPVTLSCSQTLNHNVMYWYQQKSSQAPKLLFHYYDKDFNNEADTPDNFQSRRPNTSFCFLDIRSPGLGDTAMYLCATSRGTSPTSSYNEQFFGPGTRLTVL.

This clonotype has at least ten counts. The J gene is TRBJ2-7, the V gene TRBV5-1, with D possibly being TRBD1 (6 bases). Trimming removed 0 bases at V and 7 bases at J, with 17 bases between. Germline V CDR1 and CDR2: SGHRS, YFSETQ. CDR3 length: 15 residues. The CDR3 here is CASSLEARGVGEQYF. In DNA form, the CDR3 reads TGCGCCAGCAGCTTGGAGGCCAGGGGCGTGGGGGAGCAGTACTTC.